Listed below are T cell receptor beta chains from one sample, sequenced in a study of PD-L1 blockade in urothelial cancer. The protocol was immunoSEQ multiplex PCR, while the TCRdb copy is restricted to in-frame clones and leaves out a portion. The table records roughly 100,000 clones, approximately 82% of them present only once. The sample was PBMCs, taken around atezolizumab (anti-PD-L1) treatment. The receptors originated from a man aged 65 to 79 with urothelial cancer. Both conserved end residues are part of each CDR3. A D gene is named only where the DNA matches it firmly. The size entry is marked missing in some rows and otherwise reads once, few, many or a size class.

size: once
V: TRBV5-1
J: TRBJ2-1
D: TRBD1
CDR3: CASRDRGDNEQFF
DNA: TGCGCCAGCCGGGACAGGGGTGACAATGAGCAGTTCTTC

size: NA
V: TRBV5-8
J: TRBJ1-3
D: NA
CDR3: CASSLGLSGNTIYF
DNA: TGTGCCAGCAGCTTGGGGCTCTCTGGAAACACCATATATTTT

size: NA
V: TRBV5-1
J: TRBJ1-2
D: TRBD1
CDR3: CASSFGATGEDYTF
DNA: TGCGCCAGCAGCTTTGGGGCGACAGGGGAGGACTACACCTTC

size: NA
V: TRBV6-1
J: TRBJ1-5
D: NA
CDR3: CASRPGVSNQPQHF
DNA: TGTGCCAGCAGACCAGGTGTGAGCAATCAGCCCCAGCATTTT

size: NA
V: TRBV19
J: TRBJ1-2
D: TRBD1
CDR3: CASSMGTGDYGYTF
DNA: TGTGCCAGTAGTATGGGGACAGGGGACTATGGCTACACCTTC

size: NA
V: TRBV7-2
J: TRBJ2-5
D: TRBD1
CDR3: CASSQGAQETQYF
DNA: TGTGCCAGTTCGCAGGGGGCTCAAGAGACCCAGTACTTC

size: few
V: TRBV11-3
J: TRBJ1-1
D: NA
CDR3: CASSSGGNTEAFF
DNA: TGTGCCAGCAGCTCCGGGGGAAACACTGAAGCTTTCTTT

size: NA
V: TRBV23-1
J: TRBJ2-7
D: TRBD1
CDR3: CASSHWDRGYEQYF
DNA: TGCGCCAGCAGTCACTGGGACAGGGGCTACGAGCAGTACTTC

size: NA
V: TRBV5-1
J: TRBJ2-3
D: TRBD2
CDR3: CASSDLAGGPDTQYF
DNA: TGCGCCAGCAGCGATCTAGCGGGGGGGCCAGATACGCAGTATTTT

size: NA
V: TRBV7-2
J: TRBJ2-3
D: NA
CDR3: CASSPQDTQYF
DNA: TGTGCCAGCAGCCCGCAGGATACGCAGTATTTT

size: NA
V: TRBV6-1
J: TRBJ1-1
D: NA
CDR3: CASSLQGTMGTEAFF
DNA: TGTGCCAGCAGCTTACAGGGTACGATGGGCACTGAAGCTTTCTTT

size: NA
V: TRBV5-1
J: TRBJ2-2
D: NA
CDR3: CASSSGSNTGELFF
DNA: TGCGCCAGCAGCTCCGGGTCTAACACCGGGGAGCTGTTTTTT

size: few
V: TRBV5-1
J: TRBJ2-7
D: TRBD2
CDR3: CASSALAGGQYEQYF
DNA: TGCGCCAGCAGCGCATTAGCGGGGGGCCAATACGAGCAGTACTTC

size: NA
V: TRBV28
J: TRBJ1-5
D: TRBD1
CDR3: CASLRTGIMDQPQHF
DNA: TGTGCCAGCCTTAGGACAGGGATTATGGATCAGCCCCAGCATTTT

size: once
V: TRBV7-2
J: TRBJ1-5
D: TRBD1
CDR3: CASSRDRDQPQHF
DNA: TGTGCCAGCAGCCGGGACAGGGATCAGCCCCAGCATTTT

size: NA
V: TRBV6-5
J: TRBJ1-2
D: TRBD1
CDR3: CASSRSRGNGGYTF
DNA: TGTGCCAGCAGTAGGAGCAGGGGGAACGGAGGCTACACCTTC

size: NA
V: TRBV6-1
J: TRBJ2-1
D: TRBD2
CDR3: CASSESSGRALNEQFF
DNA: TGTGCCAGCAGTGAATCCAGCGGGAGGGCCTTGAATGAGCAGTTCTTC

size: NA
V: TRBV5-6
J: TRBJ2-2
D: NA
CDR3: CASSLAGRSRVTGELFF
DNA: TGTGCCAGCAGCTTGGCCGGAAGGAGCAGGGTCACCGGGGAGCTGTTTTTT

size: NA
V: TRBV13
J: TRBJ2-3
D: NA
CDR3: CASSLAGDGSTDTQYF
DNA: TGTGCCAGCAGCTTAGCGGGAGATGGGAGCACAGATACGCAGTATTTT

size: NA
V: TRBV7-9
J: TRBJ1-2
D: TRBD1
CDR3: CASSLGQGNYGYTF
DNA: TGTGCCAGCAGCCTCGGACAGGGGAACTATGGCTACACCTTC

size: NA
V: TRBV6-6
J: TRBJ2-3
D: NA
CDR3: CASGRGWETDTQYF
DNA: TGTGCCAGCGGTCGGGGTTGGGAAACAGATACGCAGTATTTT

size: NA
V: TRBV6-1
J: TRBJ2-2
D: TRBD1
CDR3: CASRPGQGYTGELFF
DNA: TGTGCCAGCAGACCGGGACAGGGGTACACCGGGGAGCTGTTTTTT

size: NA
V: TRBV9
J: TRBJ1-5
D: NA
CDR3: CASSVAGRSNQPQHF
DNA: TGTGCCAGCAGCGTAGCAGGTAGGAGCAATCAGCCCCAGCATTTT

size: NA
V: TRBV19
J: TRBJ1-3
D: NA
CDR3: CASSIPDGSSGNTIYF
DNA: TGTGCCAGTAGTATCCCCGACGGGAGCTCTGGAAACACCATATATTTT

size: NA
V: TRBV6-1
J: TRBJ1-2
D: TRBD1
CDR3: CASAEADRDSYGYTF
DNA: TGTGCCAGCGCTGAGGCGGACAGGGATAGCTATGGCTACACCTTC

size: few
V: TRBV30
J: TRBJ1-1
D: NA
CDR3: CAWSVRATEAFF
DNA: TGTGCCTGGAGTGTAAGAGCCACTGAAGCTTTCTTT

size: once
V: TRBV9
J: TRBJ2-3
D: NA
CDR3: CASSFTGTDTQYF
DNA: TGTGCCAGCAGCTTTACAGGGACAGATACGCAGTATTTT

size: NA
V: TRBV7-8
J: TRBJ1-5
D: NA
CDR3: CASSLAGVNQPQHF
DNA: TGTGCCAGCAGCTTAGCAGGGGTCAATCAGCCCCAGCATTTT

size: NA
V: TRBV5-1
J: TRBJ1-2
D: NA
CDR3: CASSLASQEHGYTF
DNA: TGCGCCAGCAGCTTGGCATCACAGGAGCATGGCTACACCTTC

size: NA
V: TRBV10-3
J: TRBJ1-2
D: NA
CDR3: CAISATGNLYGYTF
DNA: TGTGCCATCAGTGCAACAGGGAACCTCTATGGCTACACCTTC

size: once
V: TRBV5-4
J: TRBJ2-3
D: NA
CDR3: CASSRFGDFPGLDTQYF
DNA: TGTGCCAGCAGCCGGTTCGGTGATTTTCCGGGACTAGATACGCAGTATTTT

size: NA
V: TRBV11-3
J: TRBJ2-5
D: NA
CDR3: CASSLSPETQYF
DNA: TGTGCCAGCAGCTTATCTCCAGAGACCCAGTACTTC

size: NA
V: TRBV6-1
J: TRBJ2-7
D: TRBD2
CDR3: CASSAFSLAGTYEQYF
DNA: TGTGCCAGCAGTGCCTTCTCGCTAGCGGGAACCTACGAGCAGTACTTC

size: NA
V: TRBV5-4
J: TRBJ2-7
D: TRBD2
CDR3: CASSRGVAGVDEQYF
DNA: TGTGCCAGCAGCAGAGGGGTAGCGGGGGTTGACGAGCAGTACTTC

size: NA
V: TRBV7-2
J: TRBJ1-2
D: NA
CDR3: CASSLDSGGYTF
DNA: TGTGCCAGCAGCTTAGATTCGGGTGGCTACACCTTC

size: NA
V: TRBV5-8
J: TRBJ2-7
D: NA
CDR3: CASSSLVSHEQYF
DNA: TGTGCCAGCAGCTCACTAGTGAGCCACGAGCAGTACTTC

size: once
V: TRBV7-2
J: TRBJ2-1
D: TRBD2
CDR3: CASSLASGSGRREQFF
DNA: TGTGCCAGCAGCTTGGCTAGCGGAAGCGGGCGGCGTGAGCAGTTCTTC

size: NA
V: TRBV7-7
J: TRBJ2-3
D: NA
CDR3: CASSLGAGLSTDTQYF
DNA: TGTGCCAGCAGCTTAGGGGCAGGCTTGAGCACAGATACGCAGTATTTT

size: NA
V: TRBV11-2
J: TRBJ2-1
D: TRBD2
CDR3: CASSPELAGGSYNEQFF
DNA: TGTGCCAGCAGCCCAGAACTAGCGGGGGGGTCATACAATGAGCAGTTCTTC

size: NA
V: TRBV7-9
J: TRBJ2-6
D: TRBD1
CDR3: CASSSSGGAGANVLTF
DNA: TGTGCCAGCAGCTCGTCAGGGGGCGCTGGGGCCAACGTCCTGACTTTC

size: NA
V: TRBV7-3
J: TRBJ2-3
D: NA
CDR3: CASSPSAPATDTQYF
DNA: TGTGCCAGCAGCCCATCAGCGCCGGCTACAGATACGCAGTATTTT

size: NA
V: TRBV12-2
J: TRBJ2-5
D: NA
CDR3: CASRFPSGLAGKETQYF
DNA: TGTGCAAGTCGCTTCCCCTCAGGACTAGCGGGAAAAGAGACCCAGTACTTC

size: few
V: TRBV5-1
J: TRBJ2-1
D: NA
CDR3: CASSLVMGATSLYNEQFF
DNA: TGCGCCAGCAGCTTGGTAATGGGGGCCACCTCCCTATACAATGAGCAGTTCTTC

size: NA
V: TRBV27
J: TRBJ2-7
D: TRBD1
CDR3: CASSVRQGSLYEQYF
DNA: TGTGCCAGCAGTGTTCGACAGGGGTCCCTCTACGAGCAGTACTTC

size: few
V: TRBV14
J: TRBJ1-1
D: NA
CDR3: CASSQESLYRRGTEAFF
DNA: TGTGCCAGCAGCCAAGAATCCCTCTACAGGAGGGGCACTGAAGCTTTCTTT

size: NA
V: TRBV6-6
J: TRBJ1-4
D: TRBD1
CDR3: CASSQTGEANEKLFF
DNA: TGTGCCAGCAGCCAGACAGGGGAGGCTAATGAAAAACTGTTTTTT

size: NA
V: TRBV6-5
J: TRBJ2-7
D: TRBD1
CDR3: CASSYRQGKPYEQYF
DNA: TGTGCCAGCAGTTACCGACAGGGGAAGCCTTACGAGCAGTACTTC

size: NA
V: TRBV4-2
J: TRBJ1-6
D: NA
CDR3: CASSQVQPKGDSPLHF
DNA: TGTGCCAGCAGCCAAGTCCAACCAAAGGGGGATTCACCCCTCCACTTT